This T cell receptor beta chain was recovered during a study of blood T cell repertoires in COVID-19. Germline assignment: CDR1 SGHDT and CDR2 YYEEEE. The CDR3 is 13 amino acids. The ends lost 4 bases at V and 6 bases at J; junction bases unmatched: 3. Methods used by the authors: Reference gene primer amplification gave nucleated cell count estimates. Assay: immunoSEQ multiplex PCR; the TCRdb copy retains only in-frame clones and omits some. The DNA gave D and trimming, while V, J and clone size come from that table. The sample has around 300,000 clones, roughly 88% seen once; the top ten hold 9% to 9.5%.

The clonotype comes from a man younger than 35 with active or convalescent COVID-19. J is TRBJ2-1 and V is TRBV5-6; 8 nucleotides line up with TRBD2. The sample consisted of peripheral blood. The CDR3 nucleotides read TGTGCCAGCAGCCTGGGACTAGTCAATGAGCAGTTCTTC. Residues: CASSLGLVNEQFF.